This TCR beta chain was observed in a study of CD8+CD57+ T cells in acquired aplastic anemia (dated by TCRdb to 2016 to 2019). About the full investigation: On average, sorted CD4+ and CD8+ cells yielded 2.5 to 3.5 ug of extracted DNA, with a range of roughly 0.17 to 27.4 ug. A CD8+CD57+ expansion meant a frequency higher than the mean frequency seen in healthy subjects. Overall results and qualifications from the work: Roughly 29 CD8+ CDR3 sequences were found to be shared between patients and controls, but these sequences appeared to be highly expressed in patients and within the immunodominant clones of the patients. CD8+ Simpson's diversity did not differ significantly between patients and healthy controls (P=0.060).

TCR beta VDJ combination and CDR3 sequence profiling used genomic DNA as the template. An Illumina HiSeq 2000 was used for TCR repertoire sequencing. Processing in the source paper ran as follows. TRBV/TRBJ rearrangement plots, CDR3 size and DJ length profiles, and Simpson's diversity index were used to assess repertoires. The most abundant DNA sequence in the deep sequencing data was defined as the immunodominant clone. CDR3 amino acid sequences were screened for sharing across subjects and compared with published repertoires and the VDJdb database. Using fastp at Q25 and MiXCR, TCRdb reprocessed the public reads and kept productive beta chains. Duplicate CDR3 protein sequences are folded into a single record with the most common DNA and genes. TCRdb, not the authors, supplied the V and J calls. This sample is represented by approximately 150,000 distinct CDR3 sequences; over 40% of them were singletons. The leading ten clones occupy 3.2% of the sample.

On this clonotype itself: Its cognate antigen has yet to be identified. No base qualities exist here, and no much larger clone lies one base off it.

Flow cytometry had shown CD8+CD57+ cell expansion in the patients selected for sequencing. All patients had severe acquired aplastic anemia diagnosed by International Study of Aplastic Anemia and Agranulocytosis and Camitta criteria. No therapy had been received by the patients at the time of blood sampling. The study deep-sequenced TCR repertoires of sorted CD4+ and CD8+ blood T cells from severe aplastic anemia patients and healthy subjects. Patients were enrolled in the USA under clinicaltrials.gov protocols 00001620, 01623167, 00001397, 00071045, 00081523 and 00961064. Ficoll-Paque density gradient centrifugation was used to isolate peripheral blood mononuclear cells. CD4+ and CD8+ T cells were sorted by FACS or magnetic beads before DNA extraction. The CDR3 sequence holds 13 residues, the cysteine and phenylalanine included. Just the 39-base CDR3 DNA is kept, in frame starting at base 1. The germline ends are 12 bases apart after V is trimmed by 5 bases and J by 8 bases. Taken from the germline V gene, the CDR1 and CDR2 loops are SGHTA and FQGTGA.

The clonotype comes from a human donor with aplastic anemia. This chain is built from TRBV7-3 and TRBJ1-4; there is no confident call for the D gene. What was sequenced was sorted CD4+, CD8+, or CD8+CD57+ T cells (not recorded which) from PBMCs. The CDR3 region: CASSPNGREKLFF. In nucleotide form, the sequence is TGTGCCAGCAGCCCAAACGGACGCGAAAAACTGTTTTTT.